This record concerns one TCR beta chain sequence. The target antigen is unknown. Repertoires were generated with immunoSEQ multiplex PCR, while TCRdb's copy carries only in-frame clones and drops some. The profile shows more than 20,000 clones, 80% to 90% of them singletons. The sample originates from a study of OX40 agonist ivuxolimab in advanced cancers. Study results and limitations: There were, on average, more expanded clones in CD8+ T cells than in CD4+. The antigen specificity of the peripheral T cells (those that were expanded) was not determined.

Autoimmune disease history or systemic immunosuppression meant exclusion. Peripheral blood came from all dose cohorts at three timepoints. Germline V gives CDR1 SGHNT, CDR2 YENEEA. The CDR3 loop spans 13 amino acids. V lost 2 bases to trimming and J lost 9 bases, with 12 bases between them. Sequencing used CD4+ or CD8+ T cells sorted from blood, obtained in a trial of the OX40 agonist ivuxolimab. This receptor was obtained from an adult with an advanced solid tumor such as melanoma, head and neck, liver or kidney cancer. This sequence joins TRBV11-3 and TRBJ2-3, with D unresolved. The DNA of the CDR3 is TGTGCCAGCAGCTTAAAAGAGACCGGGACGCAGTATTTT. This gives the protein CASSLKETGTQYF.